This TCR beta chain was sequenced for a study of regulatory T cells in long-lasting Graves disease. Assembly of TCR beta libraries relied on iRepertoire HTBI primers together with Arm-PCR of CDR3 regions. TCRdb used MiXCR to reprocess the multiplex PCR reads, holding one entry per CDR3 protein. In the table there are approximately 440,000 distinct CDR3 sequences, roughly 16% of which are singletons. This clonotype has a handful of counts. The J segment lost 9 bases and the V segment lost 3 bases, leaving 6 bases of the junction unmatched. Per the germline V gene, CDR1 is SGDLS and CDR2 is YYNGEE. This CDR3 comprises 14 residues. Time point noted: newly diagnosed GD, antithyroid drugs for less than 3 months. PBMCs were the source of the RNA used for TCR sequencing. The same sample was also used in a study of T cells in Graves' hyperthyroidism and ophthalmopathy.

V is TRBV9 and J is TRBJ2-1; TRBD1 matches at 10 bases. This TCR was recovered from a man in his forties with Graves disease. This material consisted of peripheral blood mononuclear cells (PBMCs), taken at new diagnosis, from a patient treated with antithyroid drugs. The CDR3 sequence is CASSAGQGWSEQFF. The CDR3 DNA reads TGTGCCAGCAGCGCGGGACAGGGGTGGAGTGAGCAGTTCTTC. The full variable domain, completed using reference TRBV9 and TRBJ2-1, is DSGVTQTPKHLITATGQRVTLRCSPRSGDLSVYWYQQSLDQGLQFLIQYYNGEERAKGNILERFSAQQFPDLHSELNLSSLELGDSALYFCASSAGQGWSEQFFGPGTRLTVL.